These 14 T cell receptor beta chains were sequenced from one sample in a study of regulatory T cells in long-lasting Graves disease. Time point of the sample: newly diagnosed GD, antithyroid drugs for less than 3 months. From PBMCs, RNA was extracted and then used to make the TCR library. The authors built TCR beta libraries using iRepertoire HTBI primers and Arm-PCR of CDR3 regions. TCRdb used MiXCR to reprocess the multiplex PCR reads, holding one entry per CDR3 protein. Of about 540,000 distinct CDR3 sequences detected, about 13% appear once; the ten largest clones hold 10%. The same data also went into a second study, on T cells in Graves' hyperthyroidism and ophthalmopathy.

This material consisted of peripheral blood mononuclear cells (PBMCs), taken at new diagnosis, from a patient treated with antithyroid drugs. All receptors come from a man aged 30 to 39 with Graves disease.

This clonotype was picked up many times. This sequence joins TRBV2 and TRBJ1-3, with D possibly matching TRBD1 (5 bases). Germline V lookup: CDR1 SNHLY, CDR2 FYNNEI. The CDR3 is made up of 15 amino acids. The germline V and J ends were trimmed by 2 bases and 9 bases, with 17 bases remaining between them. CDR3 in DNA: TGTGCCAGCAGTGAAAGGGCAGGGAAGGAGGCCACCATATATTTT. Its protein is CASSERAGKEATIYF.

The sample holds many counts of this clonotype. This sequence joins TRBV27 and TRBJ2-5; D perhaps matches TRBD1 (5 bases). The CDR3 runs to 14 residues. Germline CDR1 is MNHEY and CDR2 is SMNVEV (reference sequence). V was shortened by 6 bases and J by 5 bases, with 16 bases between the two germline ends. The DNA of the CDR3 is TGTGCCAGCAGGGAAAAGCAGGGTGCGGAGACCCAGTACTTC. It is translated as CASREKQGAETQYF.

This clonotype was detected many times. This chain links TRBV20-1 with TRBJ2-3; possibly TRBD2 for D (6 bases). The CDR3 totals 13 residues. V was trimmed by 3 bases and J by 8 bases, leaving 15 bases between them. CDR1 and CDR2 (germline): DFQATT, SNEGSKA (reference sequence). The CDR3 coding sequence is TGCAGTGCTAGTGCCCCTAGCGCGGGTACGCAGTATTTT. The encoded protein is CSASAPSAGTQYF.

Comments on this clonotype: This may come from a read error, since a much larger clone is one base off. The chain employs TRBV20-1 and TRBJ1-2; D not certain. The length of the CDR3 is 12 residues. The V end lost 1 base, the J end lost 8 bases, and 11 bases lay between the germline ends. CDR1 and CDR2 from the germline V gene are DFQATT and SNEGSKA (reference sequence). CDR3 residues: CSARGYLRGYTF. In nucleotides, the CDR3 is TGCAGTGCTAGAGGTTACCTTAGGGGCTACACCTTC.

Ten or more counts support this clonotype. The chain combines TRBV20-1 with TRBJ2-1; 7 nucleotides line up with TRBD1. V shed 6 bases and J 1 base; nucleotides not matched to a gene: 9. Germline V CDR1 and CDR2: DFQATT, SNEGSKA (reference sequence). The CDR3 is 15 residues long. This chain's CDR3 is CSAQRGRSSYNEQFF. CDR3 coding DNA: TGCAGTGCCCAGAGGGGGCGTTCATCCTACAATGAGCAGTTCTTC.

As for this clonotype: Given a far larger clone just one base away, this is likely a sequencing read error. The chain is built from TRBV2 and TRBJ2-3, with TRBD2 matching over 7 bases. V lost 5 bases, J lost 0 bases, and 11 bases stayed unmatched. CDR1 is SNHLY, CDR2 FYNNEI, per germline. The CDR3 totals 17 residues. CDR3 DNA sequence: TGTGCCAGCAGTCCGGCTAGCGGTGTCTTTAGCACAGATACGCAGTATTTT. The encoded protein is CASSPASGVFSTDTQYF.

This clonotype was detected many times. V and J are TRBV5-1 and TRBJ1-2, with 8 bases that match TRBD1. The V gene end was trimmed by 6 bases and the J gene end by 4 bases; junction bases not matched to a gene: 17. The V gene's germline CDR1 is SGHRS and CDR2 YFSETQ. CDR3 size: 17 residues. The CDR3 DNA is TGCGCCAGCACGCAAAGTTCTACCGGGACAGGCGCCTATGGCTACACCTTC. Its protein is CASTQSSTGTGAYGYTF. The variable domain in full, with the rest retrieved from reference TRBV5-1 and TRBJ1-2, is KAGVTQTPRYLIKTRGQQVTLSCSPISGHRSVSWYQQTPGQGLQFLFEYFSETQRNKGNFPGRFSGRQFSNSRSEMNVSTLELGDSALYLCASTQSSTGTGAYGYTFGSGTRLTVV.

This clonotype was found many times. The chain joins TRBV6-1 to TRBJ2-6; maybe TRBD1 (5 bases). The germline V and J ends were trimmed by 0 bases and 4 bases, with 13 bases remaining between them. The germline V gene encodes CDR1 MNHNS and CDR2 SASEGT. CDR3 length: 17 residues. CDR3 sequence reads: CASSEARVGRGANVLTF. The CDR3 DNA reads as TGTGCCAGCAGTGAAGCGCGAGTGGGGCGCGGGGCCAACGTCCTGACTTTC.

In this sample, this clonotype turned up many times. CDR3 nucleotide sequence: TGCAGCGCTGGGGACAGGGGCGCCTACGAGCAGTACTTC. It is translated as CSAGDRGAYEQYF. V gene TRBV29-1 combines with J gene TRBJ2-7; TRBD1 matches 10 bases. Trimming cost V 7 bases and J 2 bases; bases outside gene matches: 5. CDR3 size: 13 residues. The V gene's germline CDR1 is SQVTM and CDR2 ANQGSEA.

The sample holds many counts of this clonotype. The chain recombines TRBV2 with TRBJ2-3; D may be TRBD1 (8 bases). V was pared by 4 bases and J by 6 bases, with 14 bases between. Germline CDR1 reads SNHLY; CDR2 reads FYNNEI. CDR3 length: 14 residues. For the CDR3, the DNA is TGTGCCAGCAGTGGACTACAGGGGGGGGATACGCAGTATTTT. This gives the protein CASSGLQGGDTQYF. Drawing the rest from reference TRBV2 and TRBJ2-3, the complete variable domain is EPEVTQTPSHQVTQMGQEVILRCVPISNHLYFYWYRQILGQKVEFLVSFYNNEISEKSEIFDDQFSVERPDGSNFTLKIRSTKLEDSAMYFCASSGLQGGDTQYFGPGTRLTVL.

The rearrangement uses TRBV20-1 and TRBJ2-7, with D perhaps matching TRBD1 or TRBD2 (5 bases each). V gave up 1 base and J gave up 6 bases, with 16 bases separating them. Looked up from germline, CDR1 is DFQATT and CDR2 is SNEGSKA (reference sequence). The CDR3 has 14 residues. CDR3: CSARGGIGDPEQYF. Written as DNA, the CDR3 is TGCAGTGCTAGAGGGGGGATAGGCGATCCCGAGCAGTACTTC.

V is TRBV20-1 and J is TRBJ1-2; D not certain. CDR3 length: 12 residues. Germline V CDR1 and CDR2: DFQATT, SNEGSKA (reference sequence). The germline V and J ends were trimmed by 5 bases and 1 base, with 8 bases remaining between them. The CDR3 region is CSAWAVNYGYTF. DNA of the CDR3: TGCAGTGCTTGGGCCGTTAACTATGGCTACACCTTC.

There are a few counts of this clonotype. The J gene is TRBJ2-7, the V gene TRBV24-1, with 8 bases aligning to TRBD2. The CDR3 is 16 amino acids. The germline V gene encodes CDR1 KGHDR and CDR2 SFDVKD. Trimming took 5 bases from V and 6 from J; bases not matched to a gene: 14. CDR3 in amino acids: CATSVGGGSLTGEQYF. The CDR3 DNA reads TGTGCCACCAGTGTCGGGGGGGGCAGCCTAACCGGCGAGCAGTACTTC.

V gene TRBV7-2 combines with J gene TRBJ1-6; D not resolved. Germline CDR1 SGHTA, CDR2 FQGNSA. The CDR3 consists of 12 residues. Trimming pared 11 bases from V and 7 bases from J, leaving 12 bases between. The CDR3 DNA sequence: TGTGCCTCTCGGGCCGGAAATTCACCCCTCCACTTT. This sequence encodes CASRAGNSPLHF.